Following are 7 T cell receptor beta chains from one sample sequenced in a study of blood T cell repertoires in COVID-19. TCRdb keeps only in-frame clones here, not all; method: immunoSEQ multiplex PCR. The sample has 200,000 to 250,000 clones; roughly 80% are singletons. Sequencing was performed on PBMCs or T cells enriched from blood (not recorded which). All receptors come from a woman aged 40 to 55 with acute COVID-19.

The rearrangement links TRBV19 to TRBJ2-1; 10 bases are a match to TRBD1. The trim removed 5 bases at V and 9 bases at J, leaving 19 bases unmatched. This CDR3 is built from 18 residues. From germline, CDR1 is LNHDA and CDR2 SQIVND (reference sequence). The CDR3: CASSPVILGQGRYAEQFF. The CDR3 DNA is TGTGCCAGTAGTCCCGTTATTCTGGGACAGGGGAGGTATGCTGAGCAGTTCTTC.

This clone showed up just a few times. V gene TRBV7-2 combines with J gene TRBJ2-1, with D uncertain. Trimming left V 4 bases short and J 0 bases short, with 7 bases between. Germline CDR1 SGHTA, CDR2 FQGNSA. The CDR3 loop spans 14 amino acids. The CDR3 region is CASSSSSSYNEQFF. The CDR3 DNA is TGTGCCAGCAGCTCCTCGAGCTCCTACAATGAGCAGTTCTTC.

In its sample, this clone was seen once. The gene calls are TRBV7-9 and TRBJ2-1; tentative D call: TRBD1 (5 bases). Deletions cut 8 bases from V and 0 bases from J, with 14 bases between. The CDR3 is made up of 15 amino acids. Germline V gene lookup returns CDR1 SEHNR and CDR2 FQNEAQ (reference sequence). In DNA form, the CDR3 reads TGTGCCAGCTATAGGGGATCAGCCTCCTACAATGAGCAGTTCTTC. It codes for CASYRGSASYNEQFF.

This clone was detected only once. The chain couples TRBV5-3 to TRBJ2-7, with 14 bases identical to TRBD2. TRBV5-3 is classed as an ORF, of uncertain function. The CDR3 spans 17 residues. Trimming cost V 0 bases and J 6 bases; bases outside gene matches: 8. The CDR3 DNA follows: TGTGCCAGAAGCTTGGCCGGGCGGGGGACTAGCGGGAGCGAGCAGTACTTC. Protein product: CARSLAGRGTSGSEQYF.

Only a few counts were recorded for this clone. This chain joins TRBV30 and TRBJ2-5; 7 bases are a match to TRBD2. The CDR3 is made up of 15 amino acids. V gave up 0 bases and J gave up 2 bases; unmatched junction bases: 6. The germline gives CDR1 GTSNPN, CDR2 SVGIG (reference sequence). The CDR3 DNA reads TGTGCCTGGAGTGTACAGCGGGGAACTCAAGAGACCCAGTACTTC. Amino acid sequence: CAWSVQRGTQETQYF.

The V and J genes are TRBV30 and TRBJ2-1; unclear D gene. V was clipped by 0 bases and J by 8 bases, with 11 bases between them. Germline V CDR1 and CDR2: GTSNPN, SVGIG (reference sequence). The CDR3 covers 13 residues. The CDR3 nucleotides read TGTGCCTGGAGTGTAGTCAGTGGCCATGAGCAGTTCTTC. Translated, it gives CAWSVVSGHEQFF.

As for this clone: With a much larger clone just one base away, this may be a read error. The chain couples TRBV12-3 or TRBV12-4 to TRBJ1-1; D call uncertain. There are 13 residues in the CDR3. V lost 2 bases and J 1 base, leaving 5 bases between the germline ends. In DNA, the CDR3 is TGTGCCAGCAGTTTATCAGGGAACACTGAAGCTTTCTTT. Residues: CASSLSGNTEAFF.